Presented here are 32 T cell receptor beta chains from one specimen sequenced in a study of regulatory T cells in long-lasting Graves disease. Time point here: newly diagnosed GD, antithyroid drugs for less than 3 months. After RNA was extracted from PBMCs, the TCR library was made from it. With iRepertoire HTBI primers and Arm-PCR of CDR3 regions, TCR beta libraries were built. MiXCR, run by TCRdb on the multiplex PCR reads, gives a single entry per CDR3 protein. The repertoire holds 400,000 to 500,000 distinct CDR3 sequences, 13% to 15% seen once, with around a sixth in the top ten. The sample was also reused in another study, on T cells in Graves' hyperthyroidism and ophthalmopathy.

This material consisted of peripheral blood mononuclear cells (PBMCs), taken at new diagnosis, from a patient treated with antithyroid drugs. The origin of the receptors is a woman between 50 and 59 years old with Graves disease.

The rearrangement joins TRBV10-3 to TRBJ1-5; possibly TRBD1 for D (5 bases). The germline V and J ends were trimmed by 0 bases and 5 bases, with 8 bases remaining between them. Germline lookup yields CDR1 ENHRY and CDR2 SYGVKD. This CDR3 contains 14 residues. The DNA of the CDR3 is TGTGCCATCAGTGAGTCCGACAGATATCAGCCCCAGCATTTT. Translation: CAISESDRYQPQHF.

J is TRBJ2-3 and V is TRBV29-1; D possibly uses TRBD1 or TRBD2 (6 bases each). Trimming took off 7 bases at V and 2 bases at J, with 10 bases between the two ends. Germline loops: CDR1 SQVTM, CDR2 ANQGSEA. The CDR3 has 12 amino acids. This CDR3 is CSGGAYTDTQYF. CDR3 nucleotide sequence: TGCAGCGGGGGGGCCTACACAGATACGCAGTATTTT.

The V and J genes are TRBV6-1 and TRBJ1-3, with D possibly being TRBD1 (5 bases). The CDR3 covers 15 residues. Per germline, CDR1 MNHNS and CDR2 SASEGT. The V end lost 1 base, the J end lost 0 bases, and 7 bases lay between the germline ends. The CDR3 reads CASSEVGLSGNTIYF. CDR3 DNA: TGTGCCAGCAGTGAAGTGGGACTCTCTGGAAACACCATATATTTT.

The table lists this clonotype with a few counts. This chain connects TRBV9 to TRBJ2-7; TRBD1 matches 10 bases. V lost 0 bases, J lost 7 bases, and 7 bases stayed unmatched. The CDR3 length is 15 residues. Germline CDR1 is SGDLS and CDR2 is YYNGEE. The CDR3 sequence is CASSVGIGTGEEQYF. CDR3 in DNA: TGTGCCAGCAGCGTAGGGATTGGGACAGGGGAGGAGCAGTACTTC. Based on the CDR3 plus reference TRBV9 and TRBJ2-7, the full variable domain is DSGVTQTPKHLITATGQRVTLRCSPRSGDLSVYWYQQSLDQGLQFLIQYYNGEERAKGNILERFSAQQFPDLHSELNLSSLELGDSALYFCASSVGIGTGEEQYFGPGTRLTVT.

This clonotype showed up many times. This chain uses TRBV7-9 with TRBJ2-2; the match to TRBD1 covers 10 bases. The germline gives CDR1 SEHNR, CDR2 FQNEAQ (reference sequence). J gave up 2 bases and V 5 bases, and 5 bases lay outside the gene matches. The length of the CDR3 is 16 residues. The CDR3 here is CASSTRTGGNTGELFF. DNA for the CDR3: TGTGCCAGCAGCACCCGGACAGGGGGTAACACCGGGGAGCTGTTTTTT.

This clonotype was seen ten or more times. This sequence joins TRBV19 and TRBJ1-5; D not resolved. The V end was cut by 5 bases, the J end by 3 bases, with 11 bases between. The germline V gene has CDR1 LNHDA and CDR2 SQIVND (reference sequence). This CDR3 is 14 amino acids long. CDR3 in amino acids: CASSSASLNQPQHF. The CDR3 DNA reads as TGTGCCAGTAGTTCCGCGAGCCTCAATCAGCCCCAGCATTTT.

The sample holds a few counts of this clonotype. This chain uses TRBV5-5 with TRBJ1-3, with D unclear. Trimming shortened V by 1 base and J by 4 bases, and 12 bases separated the two germline ends. Germline V gene sequence: CDR1 SGHKS, CDR2 YYEKEE (reference sequence). The CDR3 totals 15 residues. In DNA form, the CDR3 reads TGTGCCAGCAGCTTGTCCAGTTCGACGGGAAACACCATATATTTT. This sequence encodes CASSLSSSTGNTIYF.

This chain links TRBV4-1 with TRBJ2-7; perhaps TRBD1 as D (6 bases). This CDR3 is 14 amino acids long. Germline-derived CDR1 and CDR2 are MGHRA and YSYEKL. V lost 1 base and J lost 4, with 11 bases in between. CDR3 in amino acids: CASSQGGRGYEQYF. Here the CDR3 DNA reads TGCGCCAGCAGCCAAGGAGGCAGGGGTTACGAGCAGTACTTC.

This clonotype was counted at least ten times. The chain joins TRBV6-5 to TRBJ2-1, with 11 bases identical to TRBD2. The junction had 7 bases not matched to a gene; V was cut back by 2 bases and J by 7 bases. The CDR3 runs 16 residues. Germline CDR1 reads MNHEY; CDR2 reads SVGAGI. CDR3: CASSYPGLAGGNEQFF. The CDR3 region has the DNA TGTGCCAGCAGTTACCCTGGACTAGCGGGCGGGAATGAGCAGTTCTTC.

As concerns this clonotype: With a much larger clone just one base away, this may be a read error. The chain uses TRBV6-2 or TRBV6-3 and TRBJ2-1, with D hard to call. CDR3 length equals 15 residues. Trimming removed 0 bases from V and 0 bases from J, with 6 bases in between. Germline V gene data show CDR1 as MNHEY and CDR2 as SVGEGT. CDR3 sequence: CASSYSDSSYNEQFF. The CDR3, as DNA: TGTGCCAGCAGTTACTCTGATAGCTCCTACAATGAGCAGTTCTTC.

This clonotype was counted many times. V is TRBV2 and J is TRBJ2-2; TRBD1 might be the D (5 bases). Germline V lookup: CDR1 SNHLY, CDR2 FYNNEI. The CDR3 runs 14 residues. V was trimmed by 2 bases and J by 3 bases, leaving 7 bases between them. CDR3: CASSEQGDTGELFF. CDR3 DNA sequence: TGTGCCAGCAGTGAACAGGGTGACACCGGGGAGCTGTTTTTT.

Ten or more counts support this clonotype. The chain is built from TRBV7-2 and TRBJ2-2; D remains ambiguous. V was shortened by 5 bases and J by 0 bases, with 13 bases between the two germline ends. The CDR3 totals 16 residues. Germline values: CDR1 SGHTA, CDR2 FQGNSA. In DNA form, the CDR3 reads TGTGCCAGCAGCCCCTTTGGAGTATCGAACACCGGGGAGCTGTTTTTT. It translates to CASSPFGVSNTGELFF.

This clonotype was observed at least ten times. The chain recombines TRBV28 with TRBJ2-7; D is tentatively TRBD1 or TRBD2 (6 bases each). Trimming pared 5 bases from V and 4 bases from J, leaving 18 bases between. This CDR3 region has 15 residues. CDR1 is MDHEN, CDR2 SYDVKM, per germline. The CDR3 sequence is CASSPQGGLLYEQYF. The CDR3 DNA follows: TGTGCCAGCAGTCCCCAAGGGGGGCTCTTATACGAGCAGTACTTC.

This clonotype showed up many times. The CDR3 DNA is TGTGCCAGCAGTCCCTACGAGGCGGGGGGGAACACTGAAGCTTTCTTT. Translation gives CASSPYEAGGNTEAFF. The rearrangement links TRBV12-3 or TRBV12-4 to TRBJ1-1; TRBD1 is a possible D gene (5 bases). The CDR3 extends over 16 amino acids. V lost 5 bases, J lost 1 base, and 17 bases lay in between.

This clonotype showed up many times. V usage is TRBV30 and J usage is TRBJ1-1, with D uncertain. The CDR3 loop spans 10 amino acids. The germline V gene has CDR1 GTSNPN and CDR2 SVGIG (reference sequence). V lost 6 bases to trimming and J lost 3 bases, with 5 bases between them. DNA for the CDR3: TGTGCCTGTAAATACACTGAAGCTTTCTTT. It codes for CACKYTEAFF.

This clonotype was counted ten times or more. The chain carries TRBV29-1 and TRBJ2-5, with a tentative D call TRBD1 (5 bases). This CDR3 has 14 residues. The V end was cut by 6 bases, the J end by 1 base, with 15 bases between. Germline V gene sequence: CDR1 SQVTM, CDR2 ANQGSEA. The CDR3 is CSVTDRNSQETQYF. In DNA, the CDR3 is TGCAGCGTAACAGACAGAAACTCCCAAGAGACCCAGTACTTC.

Concerning this clonotype: This may be a read error: a much more frequent sequence differs by one nucleotide. The gene calls are TRBV7-3 and TRBJ2-1; a weak D match, TRBD2 (6 bases). The end of the DNA fits TRBJ2-5 better, so the J call may be wrong. CDR1 is SGHTA, CDR2 FQGTGA, per germline. The CDR3 length is 13 residues. CDR3 nucleotides: TGTGCCGGCAGCCCCGGACTAAAAGAGACCCAGTACTTC. Protein product: CAGSPGLKETQYF.

This clonotype was seen ten or more times. The chain carries TRBV28 and TRBJ1-5, with D possibly TRBD1 on 5 matching bases. The CDR3 extends over 18 amino acids. V shed 0 bases and J shed 0 bases, with 15 bases lying between them. CDR1 and CDR2 (germline): MDHEN, SYDVKM. CDR3 in amino acids: CASSLWGGRLSSNQPQHF. DNA of the CDR3: TGTGCCAGCAGTTTATGGGGGGGGAGACTCAGTAGCAATCAGCCCCAGCATTTT.

This chain connects TRBV29-1 to TRBJ1-2, with 10 bases lining up with TRBD1. CDR1 SQVTM and CDR2 ANQGSEA come from the germline V gene. The CDR3 totals 14 residues. J was trimmed by 6 bases and V by 4 bases; bases with no gene match: 8. In nucleotides, the CDR3 is TGCAGCGTTGGCAGAGGGACAGGGGTTGATGGCTACACCTTC. Residues: CSVGRGTGVDGYTF.

The chain couples TRBV9 to TRBJ2-5, with a weak D call TRBD1 (6 bases). The V gene's germline CDR1 is SGDLS and CDR2 YYNGEE. There are 15 residues in the CDR3. Deletions cut 3 bases from V and 0 bases from J, with 12 bases between. The CDR3 protein is CASSATGHYQETQYF. CDR3 bases: TGTGCCAGCAGCGCCACGGGACATTACCAAGAGACCCAGTACTTC. Full variable domain (rest looked up from reference TRBV9 and TRBJ2-5): DSGVTQTPKHLITATGQRVTLRCSPRSGDLSVYWYQQSLDQGLQFLIQYYNGEERAKGNILERFSAQQFPDLHSELNLSSLELGDSALYFCASSATGHYQETQYFGPGTRLLVL.

This clonotype was counted many times. The CDR3 coding sequence is TGTGCCAGCTCACCACAACCCCTAAGCACAGATACGCAGTATTTT. This gives the protein CASSPQPLSTDTQYF. This rearrangement joins TRBV18 to TRBJ2-3; D is ambiguous. Trimming removed 1 base at V and 0 bases at J, with 8 bases between. Per the germline V gene, CDR1 is KGHSH and CDR2 is LQKENI. The CDR3 spans 15 residues.

This chain links TRBV18 with TRBJ1-1; D is possibly TRBD1 (5 bases). V lost 0 bases and J 4 bases, leaving 9 bases between the germline ends. In germline, CDR1 is KGHSH, CDR2 LQKENI. There are 14 residues in the CDR3. CDR3 protein: CASSPPSGPTEAFF. The DNA of the CDR3 is TGTGCCAGCTCACCACCATCAGGGCCCACTGAAGCTTTCTTT.

This clonotype showed up many times. The V and J genes are TRBV19 and TRBJ2-3, with TRBD2 matching 14 bases. Near its end, the DNA agrees better with TRBJ2-7, so the J call may be wrong. Germline CDR1 and CDR2: LNHDA and SQIVND (reference sequence). The length of the CDR3 is 17 residues. CDR3 bases: TGTGCCAGTAAGGGACTAGCGGGAGAGAGGGACTCCTACGAGCAGTACTTC. Its translation: CASKGLAGERDSYEQYF.

There are many counts of this clonotype. The chain uses TRBV28 and TRBJ2-2; TRBD1 aligns across 8 bases. V gave up 3 bases and J gave up 5 bases; unmatched junction bases: 5. CDR3 size: 15 residues. Germline-derived CDR1 and CDR2 are MDHEN and SYDVKM. CDR3 region: CASSFGDRKTGELFF. DNA for the CDR3: TGTGCCAGCAGTTTCGGGGACAGGAAGACCGGGGAGCTGTTTTTT.

In its sample, this clonotype was seen a few times. The chain links TRBV20-1 to TRBJ2-7, with TRBD1 as a possible D gene (6 bases). This CDR3 is 11 amino acids long. Germline V CDR1 and CDR2: DFQATT, SNEGSKA (reference sequence). V was trimmed by 6 bases and J by 4 bases, leaving 10 bases between them. In DNA, the CDR3 is TGCAGTGCCCCTCAGGGGTACGAGCAGTACTTC. The encoded protein is CSAPQGYEQYF.

This chain uses TRBV3-1 with TRBJ1-6; the D is unclear. Germline CDR1 and CDR2: LGHDT and YNNKEL (reference sequence). CDR3 size: 14 residues. V lost 0 bases and J lost 5, with 5 bases in between. CDR3 in DNA: TGTGCCAGCAGCCAAGATCTTCATAATTCACCCCTCCACTTT. Translated: CASSQDLHNSPLHF.

This clonotype was counted ten times or more. V gene TRBV28 combines with J gene TRBJ2-2; 8 bases are a match to TRBD1. This CDR3 region has 14 residues. The V gene's germline CDR1 is MDHEN and CDR2 SYDVKM. V lost 3 bases, J lost 6 bases, and 3 bases stayed unmatched. In DNA form, the CDR3 reads TGTGCCAGCAGTTTGACAGGGGATCCCGGGGAGCTGTTTTTT. It encodes CASSLTGDPGELFF. Variable domain in full (rest from reference TRBV28 and TRBJ2-2): DVKVTQSSRYLVKRTGEKVFLECVQDMDHENMFWYRQDPGLGLRLIYFSYDVKMKEKGDIPEGYSVSREKKERFSLILESASTNQTSMYLCASSLTGDPGELFFGEGSRLTVL.

This clonotype showed up many times. This chain uses TRBV5-8 with TRBJ2-5; weak D call: TRBD1 (5 bases). Germline lookup yields CDR1 SGHTS and CDR2 YDEGEE. The CDR3 has 13 amino acids. Trimming took off 7 bases at V and 3 bases at J, with 13 bases between the two ends. The DNA for the CDR3 is TGTGCCAGCGTTTTTGTAGGGGAAGAGACCCAGTACTTC. The encoded protein is CASVFVGEETQYF.

The chain joins TRBV4-1 to TRBJ1-4, with TRBD1 matching 7 bases. The CDR3 runs to 16 residues. V lost 1 base to trimming and J lost 8 bases; unmatched junction nucleotides: 10. Germline V gene data show CDR1 as MGHRA and CDR2 as YSYEKL. Here the CDR3 reads CASSQGPPGGGEKLFF. CDR3 sequence (DNA): TGCGCCAGCAGCCAAGGGCCTCCAGGGGGTGGCGAAAAACTGTTTTTT.

At least ten counts were recorded for this clonotype. CDR3 amino acids: CASSSRGQRTNTGELFF. CDR3 nucleotides: TGTGCCAGCAGTTCCCGCGGACAGAGGACGAACACCGGGGAGCTGTTTTTT. This chain links TRBV28 with TRBJ2-2; the D gene is possibly TRBD1 (6 bases). Germline V gene sequence: CDR1 MDHEN, CDR2 SYDVKM. The CDR3 sequence is 17 residues long. Trimming took 4 bases from V and 0 from J, leaving 15 bases between them.

This clonotype has ten or more counts. The chain uses TRBV27 and TRBJ2-1; D might be TRBD2 (5 bases). Germline values: CDR1 MNHEY, CDR2 SMNVEV (reference sequence). CDR3 length: 15 amino acids. V was pared by 8 bases and J by 8 bases, with 22 bases between. CDR3 in DNA: TGTGCCAGCCGCTACCTCGGGGAGCCCCGCGATGAGCAGTTCTTC. Its translation: CASRYLGEPRDEQFF.

The V gene is TRBV29-1, the J gene TRBJ2-2; 8 positions agree with TRBD2. Germline-derived CDR1 and CDR2 are SQVTM and ANQGSEA. The junction had 10 bases not matched to a gene; V was cut back by 7 bases and J by 6 bases. The CDR3 runs to 14 residues. CDR3 DNA sequence: TGCAGCGCCCCAGCGGGAGCGGTTCCCGGGGAGCTGTTTTTT. Protein product: CSAPAGAVPGELFF.